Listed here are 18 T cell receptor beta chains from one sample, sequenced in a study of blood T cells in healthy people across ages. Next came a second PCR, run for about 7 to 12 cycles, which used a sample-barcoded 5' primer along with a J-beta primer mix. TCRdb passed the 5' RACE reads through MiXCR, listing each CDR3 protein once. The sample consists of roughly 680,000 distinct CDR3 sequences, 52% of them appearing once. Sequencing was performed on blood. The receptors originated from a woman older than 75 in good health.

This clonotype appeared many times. CDR3 protein: CASSKGLEAYGNEQFF. The CDR3 DNA is TGTGCCAGCAGCAAAGGGTTGGAGGCCTATGGCAATGAGCAGTTCTTC. This chain joins TRBV7-2 and TRBJ2-1; tentative D call: TRBD2 (5 bases). Trimming took 5 bases from V and 6 from J, leaving 20 bases between them. The CDR3 length is 16 residues. Germline CDR1 reads SGHTA; CDR2 reads FQGNSA.

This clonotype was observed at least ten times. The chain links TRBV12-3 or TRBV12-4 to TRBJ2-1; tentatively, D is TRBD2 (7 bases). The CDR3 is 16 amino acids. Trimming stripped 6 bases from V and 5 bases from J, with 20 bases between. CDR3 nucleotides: TGTGCCAGCAGCCCGGAGTATGGGCGGGGGCACAATGAGCAGTTCTTC. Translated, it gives CASSPEYGRGHNEQFF.

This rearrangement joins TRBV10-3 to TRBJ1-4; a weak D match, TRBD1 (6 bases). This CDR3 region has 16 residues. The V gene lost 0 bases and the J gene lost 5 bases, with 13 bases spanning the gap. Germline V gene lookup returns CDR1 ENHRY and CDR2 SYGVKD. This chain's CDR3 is CAISESLGGLNEKLFF. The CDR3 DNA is TGTGCCATCAGTGAGTCCCTCGGGGGCCTCAATGAAAAACTGTTTTTT.

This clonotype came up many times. The CDR3 DNA is TGTGCCAGCAAAGGACTAGCGGCCAGCACAGATACGCAGTATTTT. It specifies CASKGLAASTDTQYF. This chain joins TRBV2 and TRBJ2-3, with 10 bases matching TRBD2. The CDR3 consists of 15 residues. Trimming took 7 bases from V and 0 from J; bases not matched to a gene: 4. Germline CDR1 SNHLY, CDR2 FYNNEI.

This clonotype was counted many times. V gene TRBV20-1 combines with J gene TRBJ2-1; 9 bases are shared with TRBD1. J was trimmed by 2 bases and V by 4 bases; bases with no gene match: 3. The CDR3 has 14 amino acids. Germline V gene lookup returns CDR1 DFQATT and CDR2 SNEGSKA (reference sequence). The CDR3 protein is CSANRDRAYNEQFF. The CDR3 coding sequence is TGCAGTGCTAACCGGGACAGGGCCTACAATGAGCAGTTCTTC.

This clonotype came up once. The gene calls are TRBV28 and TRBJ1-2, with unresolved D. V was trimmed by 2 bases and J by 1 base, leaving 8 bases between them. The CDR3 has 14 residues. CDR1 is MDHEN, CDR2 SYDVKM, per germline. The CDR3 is CASSLTDLNYGYTF. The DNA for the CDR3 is TGTGCCAGCAGTTTAACGGACCTTAACTATGGCTACACCTTC.

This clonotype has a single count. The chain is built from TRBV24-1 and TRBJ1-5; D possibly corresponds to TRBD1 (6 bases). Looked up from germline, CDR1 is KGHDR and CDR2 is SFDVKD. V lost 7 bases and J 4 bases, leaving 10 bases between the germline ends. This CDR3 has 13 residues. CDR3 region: CATSGQFNQPQHF. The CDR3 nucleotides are TGTGCCACCAGCGGACAGTTTAATCAGCCCCAGCATTTT.

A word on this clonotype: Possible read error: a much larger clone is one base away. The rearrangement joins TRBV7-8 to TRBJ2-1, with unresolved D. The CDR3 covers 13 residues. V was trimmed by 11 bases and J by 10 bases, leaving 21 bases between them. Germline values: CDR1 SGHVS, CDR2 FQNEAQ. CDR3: CAVSQRTSYEQFF. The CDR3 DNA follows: TGTGCCGTCTCACAGCGCACGTCCTACGAGCAGTTCTTC.

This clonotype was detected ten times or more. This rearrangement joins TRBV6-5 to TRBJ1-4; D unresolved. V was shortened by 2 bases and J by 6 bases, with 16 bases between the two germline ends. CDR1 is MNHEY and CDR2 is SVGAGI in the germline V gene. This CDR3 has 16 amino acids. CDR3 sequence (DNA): TGTGCCAGCAGTTACACCTACAAGTCGGGAGATGAAAAACTGTTTTTT. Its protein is CASSYTYKSGDEKLFF.

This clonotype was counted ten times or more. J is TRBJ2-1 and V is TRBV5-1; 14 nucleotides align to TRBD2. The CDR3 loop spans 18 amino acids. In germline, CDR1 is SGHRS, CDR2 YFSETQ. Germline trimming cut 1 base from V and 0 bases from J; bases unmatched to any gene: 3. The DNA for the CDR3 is TGCGCCAGCAGCTTGTTGGGGACTAGCGGGAGCTCCTACAATGAGCAGTTCTTC. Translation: CASSLLGTSGSSYNEQFF.

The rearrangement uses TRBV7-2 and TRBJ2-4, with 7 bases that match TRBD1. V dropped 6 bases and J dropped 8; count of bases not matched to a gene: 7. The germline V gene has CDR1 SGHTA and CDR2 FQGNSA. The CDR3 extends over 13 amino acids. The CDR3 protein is CASSVDRADIQYF. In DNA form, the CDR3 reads TGTGCCAGCAGTGTAGACAGGGCGGACATTCAGTACTTC.

The CDR3 bases are TGCAGCGCCCAGACAGACACTATAGCCAAAAACATTCAGTACTTC. Protein: CSAQTDTIAKNIQYF. The rearrangement links TRBV29-1 to TRBJ2-4; TRBD1 is a possible D gene (5 bases). Trimming shortened V by 7 bases and J by 0 bases, and 16 bases separated the two germline ends. CDR1 is SQVTM, CDR2 ANQGSEA, per germline. The CDR3 has 15 residues.

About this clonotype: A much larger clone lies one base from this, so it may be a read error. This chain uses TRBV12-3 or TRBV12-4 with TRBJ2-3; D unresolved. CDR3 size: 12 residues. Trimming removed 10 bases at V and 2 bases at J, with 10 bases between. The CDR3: CATREDTDTQYF. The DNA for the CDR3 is TGTGCCACCAGAGAGGACACAGATACGCAGTATTTT.

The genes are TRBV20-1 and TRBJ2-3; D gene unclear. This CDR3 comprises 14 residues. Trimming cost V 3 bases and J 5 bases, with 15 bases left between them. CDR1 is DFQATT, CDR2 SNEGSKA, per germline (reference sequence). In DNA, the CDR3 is TGCAGTGCTAGGAAACCGCCGCGCGTAGATACGCAGTATTTT. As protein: CSARKPPRVDTQYF.

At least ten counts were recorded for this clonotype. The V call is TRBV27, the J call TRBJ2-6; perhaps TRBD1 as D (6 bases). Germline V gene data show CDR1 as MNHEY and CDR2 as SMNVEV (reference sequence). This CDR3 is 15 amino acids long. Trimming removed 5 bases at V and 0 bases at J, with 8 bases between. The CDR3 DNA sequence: TGTGCCAGCAGTACAGGGTACTCTGGGGCCAACGTCCTGACTTTC. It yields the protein CASSTGYSGANVLTF.

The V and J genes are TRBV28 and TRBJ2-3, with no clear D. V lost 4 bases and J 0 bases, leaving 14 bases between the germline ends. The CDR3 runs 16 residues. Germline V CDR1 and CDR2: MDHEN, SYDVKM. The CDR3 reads CASSSSVTGSTDTQYF. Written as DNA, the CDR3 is TGTGCCAGCAGTTCCTCAGTTACCGGGAGCACAGATACGCAGTATTTT.

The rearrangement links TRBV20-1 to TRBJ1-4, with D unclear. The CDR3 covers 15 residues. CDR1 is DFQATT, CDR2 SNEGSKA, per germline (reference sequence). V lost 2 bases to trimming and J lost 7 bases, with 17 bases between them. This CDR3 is CSARPSRGHLEKLFF. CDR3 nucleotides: TGCAGTGCTAGACCCTCCCGGGGTCACCTTGAAAAACTGTTTTTT.

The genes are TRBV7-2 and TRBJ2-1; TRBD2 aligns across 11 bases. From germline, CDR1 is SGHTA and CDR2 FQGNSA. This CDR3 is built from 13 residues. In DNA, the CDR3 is TGTGCTCTAGCGGGGGGAAACTACAATGAGCAGTTCTTC. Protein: CALAGGNYNEQFF.